Listed below are T cell receptor beta chains from one sample, sequenced in a study of T cell changes during pregnancy in multiple sclerosis. Libraries were prepared by immunoSEQ multiplex PCR; TCRdb keeps only in-frame clonotypes and omits some of them. Found here are approximately 46,000 clones, around 90% of them singletons; the top ten hold approximately 5%. The sequenced sample was peripheral blood, obtained after pregnancy. These receptors came from a female donor in good health, enrolled as a control in a pregnancy study. The CDR3 runs from the conserved cysteine through the conserved F or W. Fields, in order: clone size, J gene, V gene, D gene, CDR3 protein, CDR3 DNA. D genes are given only for firm matches. Part of the rows lack a size; the others show once, few, many or a class for expanded clones.

. TRBJ2-7 TRBV19 TRBD1 CASSIGTGPYEQYF TGTGCCAGTAGTATTGGGACAGGCCCCTACGAGCAGTACTTC
. TRBJ2-1 TRBV7-9 TRBD1 CASSGRDRAYNEQFF TGTGCCAGCAGCGGCCGGGACAGGGCGTACAATGAGCAGTTCTTC
. TRBJ1-6 TRBV6-6 TRBD1 CASSYSTGSESPLHF TGTGCCAGCAGTTACTCGACAGGGTCGGAGTCACCCCTCCACTTT
. TRBJ2-7 TRBV10-1 . CASSGTEESYEQYF TGCGCCAGCAGTGGGACAGAGGAATCCTACGAGCAGTACTTC
. TRBJ2-4 TRBV5-6 TRBD1 CASSSTGVLAKNIQYF TGTGCCAGCAGCTCTACAGGGGTTCTAGCCAAAAACATTCAGTACTTC
once TRBJ2-7 TRBV7-8 TRBD1 CASSPRQGPYEQYF TGTGCCAGCAGCCCTCGACAGGGCCCCTACGAGCAGTACTTC
. TRBJ2-3 TRBV9 TRBD2 CASSVPLAGPTDTQYF TGTGCCAGCAGCGTACCCTTAGCGGGCCCCACAGATACGCAGTATTTT
. TRBJ2-2 TRBV6-6 . CASTRGAQAGELFF TGTGCCAGCACCCGCGGGGCCCAGGCCGGGGAGCTGTTTTTT
. TRBJ2-2 TRBV5-5 . CASSSRRGTVGELFF TGTGCCAGCAGCTCGCGCAGGGGAACAGTCGGGGAGCTGTTTTTT
once TRBJ1-6 TRBV7-8 . CASSLAHPKRSPLHF TGTGCCAGCAGCTTAGCTCACCCTAAACGGTCACCCCTCCACTTT
once TRBJ2-6 TRBV2 . CASLEAGANVLTF TGTGCCAGCCTGGAGGCTGGGGCCAACGTCCTGACTTTC
. TRBJ2-7 TRBV7-3 . CASSSGLHGEQYF TGTGCCAGCAGCTCCGGTCTTCACGGGGAGCAGTACTTC
. TRBJ1-2 TRBV28 . CASSSLLLGYTF TGTGCCAGCAGTTCCCTTTTGTTGGGCTACACCTTC
. TRBJ2-5 TRBV7-6 TRBD2 CASSLVSGSQETQYF TGTGCCAGCAGCTTAGTTAGCGGGAGCCAAGAGACCCAGTACTTC
once TRBJ1-6 TRBV9 . CASSVSGQNSPLHF TGTGCCAGCAGCGTCTCAGGGCAAAATTCACCCCTCCACTTT
. TRBJ2-7 TRBV7-8 . CASSTRRGGTGQYF TGTGCCAGCAGCACGAGGCGGGGTGGTACCGGGCAGTACTTC
. TRBJ1-5 TRBV4-2 . CASSPQGDAGDQPQHF TGTGCCAGCAGCCCCCAGGGAGATGCAGGGGATCAGCCCCAGCATTTT
. TRBJ2-3 TRBV5-6 TRBD2 CASSLGGTSGSTDTQYF TGTGCCAGCAGCTTGGGGGGGACTAGCGGTAGCACAGATACGCAGTATTTT
. TRBJ1-6 TRBV5-6 . CASSLTERSNSPLHF TGTGCCAGCAGCTTGACGGAGCGGTCAAATTCACCCCTCCACTTT
. TRBJ2-1 TRBV6-5 . CASRRDNNEQFF TGTGCCAGCAGGCGGGATAACAATGAGCAGTTCTTC
. TRBJ1-1 TRBV5-6 . CASSLLTGGGTEAFF TGTGCCAGCAGCCTGTTGACCGGGGGGGGTACTGAAGCTTTCTTT
. TRBJ1-3 TRBV10-3 . CAIGGGSSGNTIYF TGTGCCATAGGCGGAGGGAGCTCTGGAAACACCATATATTTT
. TRBJ1-5 TRBV25-1 TRBD1 CASSETGANQPQHF TGTGCCAGCAGTGAAACAGGGGCCAATCAGCCCCAGCATTTT
. TRBJ1-2 TRBV9 . CASSVAGLGANYGYTF TGTGCCAGCAGCGTAGCCGGGCTGGGGGCCAACTATGGCTACACCTTC
. TRBJ1-4 TRBV2 TRBD1 CASSSQGMGEKLFF TGTGCCAGCAGTTCACAGGGGATGGGTGAAAAACTGTTTTTT
. TRBJ2-3 TRBV7-9 TRBD1 CASSKGQQATDTQYF TGTGCCAGCAGCAAGGGACAGCAAGCCACAGATACGCAGTATTTT
. TRBJ1-2 TRBV2 . CASSGVNYGYTF TGTGCCAGCAGTGGAGTTAACTATGGCTACACCTTC
. TRBJ2-3 TRBV10-2 TRBD2 CASSAPLTGGALESTDTQYF TGCGCCAGCAGTGCTCCCCTCACGGGGGGGGCCCTCGAAAGCACAGATACGCAGTATTTT
. TRBJ1-3 TRBV5-6 TRBD1 CASSLFGTGGAGNTIYF TGTGCCAGCAGCTTGTTTGGGACAGGGGGGGCTGGAAACACCATATATTTT
. TRBJ2-5 TRBV7-3 . CASSLRRDRGTQYF TGTGCCAGCAGCTTACGGCGGGATCGGGGGACCCAGTACTTC
. TRBJ2-7 TRBV7-9 TRBD1 CASTTRTGPYEQYF TGTGCCAGCACCACCAGGACAGGACCTTACGAGCAGTACTTC
. TRBJ2-7 TRBV5-8 . CASLKRYEQYF TGTGCCAGCCTGAAGCGCTACGAGCAGTACTTC
. TRBJ1-5 TRBV18 TRBD1 CASSPGQGSSSNQPQHF TGTGCCAGCTCACCGGGACAGGGTAGTTCTAGCAATCAGCCCCAGCATTTT
. TRBJ2-3 TRBV2 TRBD2 CATDIGTSGSWDTQYF TGTGCCACCGACATTGGGACTAGCGGGAGTTGGGATACGCAGTATTTT
. TRBJ2-1 TRBV5-1 . CASSLADAGRYNEQFF TGCGCCAGCAGCTTGGCGGATGCGGGGAGGTACAATGAGCAGTTCTTC
once TRBJ1-6 TRBV28 . CASSSIMAGGLSPLHF TGTGCCAGCAGTTCCATAATGGCGGGTGGGCTCTCACCCCTCCACTTT
. TRBJ1-1 TRBV27 . CASRGAKEAFF TGTGCCAGCAGGGGGGCTAAAGAAGCTTTCTTT